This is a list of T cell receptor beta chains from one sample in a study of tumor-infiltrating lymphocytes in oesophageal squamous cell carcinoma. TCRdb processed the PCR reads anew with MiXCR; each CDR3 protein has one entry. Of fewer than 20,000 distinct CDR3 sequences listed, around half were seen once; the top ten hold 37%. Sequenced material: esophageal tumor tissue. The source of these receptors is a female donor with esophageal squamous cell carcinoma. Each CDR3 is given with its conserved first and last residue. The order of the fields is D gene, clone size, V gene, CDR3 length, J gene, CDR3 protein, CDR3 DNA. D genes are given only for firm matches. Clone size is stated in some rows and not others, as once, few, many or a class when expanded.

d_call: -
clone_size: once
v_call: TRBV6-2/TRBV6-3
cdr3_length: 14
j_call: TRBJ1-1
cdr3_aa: CASSTRGGYTEAFF
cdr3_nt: TGTGCCAGCAGTACTCGAGGGGGTTACACTGAAGCTTTCTTT

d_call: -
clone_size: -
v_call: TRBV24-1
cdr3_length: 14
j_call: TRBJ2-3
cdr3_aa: CATSGRQATDTQYF
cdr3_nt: TGTGCCACCAGTGGCAGGCAGGCTACAGATACGCAGTATTTT

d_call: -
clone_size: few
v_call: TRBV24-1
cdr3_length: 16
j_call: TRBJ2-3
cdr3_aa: CATSPLRSSSTDTQYF
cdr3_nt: TGTGCCACGTCCCCCCTCAGGTCGTCTAGCACAGATACGCAGTATTTT

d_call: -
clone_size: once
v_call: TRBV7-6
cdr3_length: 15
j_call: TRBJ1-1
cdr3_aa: CASSLARQRTTEAFF
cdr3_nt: TGTGCTAGCAGCTTAGCGCGACAAAGAACCACTGAAGCTTTCTTT

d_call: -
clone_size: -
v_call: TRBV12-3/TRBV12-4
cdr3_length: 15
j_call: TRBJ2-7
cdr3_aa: CASTRGRGYYNEQYF
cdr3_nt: TGTGCCAGCACCAGAGGGAGGGGGTACTACAATGAGCAGTACTTC

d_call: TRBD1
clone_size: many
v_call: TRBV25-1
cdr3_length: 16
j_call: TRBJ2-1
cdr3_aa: CASSELDRYDADEQFF
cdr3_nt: TGTGCCAGCAGTGAATTGGACAGGTATGATGCAGATGAGCAGTTCTTC

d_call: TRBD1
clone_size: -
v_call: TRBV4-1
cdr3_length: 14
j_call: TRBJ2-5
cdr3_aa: CASSQDRGPETQYF
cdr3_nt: TGCGCCAGCAGCCAGGACAGGGGCCCAGAGACCCAGTACTTC

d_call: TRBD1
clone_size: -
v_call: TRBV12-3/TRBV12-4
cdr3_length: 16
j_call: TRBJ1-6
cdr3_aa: CASRRQGLGYNSPLHF
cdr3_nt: TGTGCCAGCAGGAGACAGGGGTTGGGTTATAATTCACCCCTCCACTTT

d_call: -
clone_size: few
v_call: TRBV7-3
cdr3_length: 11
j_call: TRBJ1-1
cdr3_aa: CASSFLTEAFF
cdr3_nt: TGTGCCAGCAGCTTTCTTACTGAAGCTTTCTTT

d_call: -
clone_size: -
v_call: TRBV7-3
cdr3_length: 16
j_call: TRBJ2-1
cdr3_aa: CASSYARGAGRNEQFF
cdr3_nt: TGTGCCAGCAGCTACGCCCGGGGGGCGGGTAGGAATGAGCAGTTCTTC

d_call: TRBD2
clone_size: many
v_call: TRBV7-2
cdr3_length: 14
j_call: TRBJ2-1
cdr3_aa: CASSGLVGYNEQFF
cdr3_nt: TGTGCCAGCAGCGGACTAGTTGGGTACAATGAGCAGTTCTTC

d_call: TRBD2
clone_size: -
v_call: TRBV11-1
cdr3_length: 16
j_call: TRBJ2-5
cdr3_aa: CASSRPGLAGVETQYF
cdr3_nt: TGTGCCAGCAGTCGACCGGGACTAGCCGGAGTGGAGACCCAGTACTTC

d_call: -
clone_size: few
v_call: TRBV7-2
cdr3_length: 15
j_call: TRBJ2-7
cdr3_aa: CASSSASGPSYEQYF
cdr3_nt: TGTGCCAGCAGCTCCGCAAGCGGACCCTCCTACGAGCAGTACTTC

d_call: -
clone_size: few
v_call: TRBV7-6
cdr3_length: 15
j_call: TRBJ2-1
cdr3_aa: CASSLDRAASDEQFF
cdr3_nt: TGTGCCAGCAGCTTAGATAGGGCCGCCAGCGATGAGCAGTTCTTC

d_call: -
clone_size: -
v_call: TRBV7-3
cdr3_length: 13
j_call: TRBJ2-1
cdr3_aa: CASSLTGYNEQFF
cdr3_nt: TGTGCCAGCAGCTTAACCGGGTACAATGAGCAGTTCTTC

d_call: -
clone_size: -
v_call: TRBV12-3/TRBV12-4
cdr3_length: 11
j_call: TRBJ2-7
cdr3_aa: CASSSGGEQYF
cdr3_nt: TGTGCCAGCAGTTCAGGGGGGGAGCAGTACTTC

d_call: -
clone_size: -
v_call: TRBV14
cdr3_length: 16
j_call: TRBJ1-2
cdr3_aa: CASSPPIGGRGYGYTF
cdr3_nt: TGTGCCAGCAGCCCGCCGATCGGGGGGCGCGGCTATGGCTACACCTTC

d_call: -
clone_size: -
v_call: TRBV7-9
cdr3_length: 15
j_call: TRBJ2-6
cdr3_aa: CASSRRTSMRAVLRF
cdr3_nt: -

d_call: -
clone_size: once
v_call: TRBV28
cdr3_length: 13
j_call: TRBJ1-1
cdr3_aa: CASTPYDSGLAFF
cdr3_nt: TGTGCCAGCACCCCTTACGATTCAGGGCTAGCTTTCTTT

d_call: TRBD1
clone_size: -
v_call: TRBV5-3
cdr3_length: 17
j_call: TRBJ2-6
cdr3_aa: CASSRRQGTAGANVLTF
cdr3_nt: TGTGCCAGCAGTCGCCGACAGGGTACTGCTGGGGCCAACGTCCTGACTTTC

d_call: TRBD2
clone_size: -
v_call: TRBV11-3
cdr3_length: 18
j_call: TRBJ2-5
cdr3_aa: CASSPVGREGGPAKTQYF
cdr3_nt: TGTGCCAGCAGCCCTGTCGGGCGGGAGGGGGGCCCTGCCAAGACCCAGTACTTC

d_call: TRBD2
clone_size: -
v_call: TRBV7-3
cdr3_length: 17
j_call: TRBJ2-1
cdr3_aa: CASSQMGLAGGHYEQFF
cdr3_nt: TGTGCCAGCAGCCAGATGGGACTAGCGGGAGGGCACTACGAGCAGTTCTTC

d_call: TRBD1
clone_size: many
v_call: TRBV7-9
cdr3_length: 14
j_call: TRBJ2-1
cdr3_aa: CASSLTQGENEQFF
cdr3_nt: TGTGCCAGCAGCTTAACCCAGGGGGAAAATGAGCAGTTCTTC

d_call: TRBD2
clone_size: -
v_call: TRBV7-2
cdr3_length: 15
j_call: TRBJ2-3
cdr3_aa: CASSLRAGGSDTQYF
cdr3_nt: TGTGCCAGCAGCTTACGAGCGGGGGGTTCAGATACGCAGTATTTT

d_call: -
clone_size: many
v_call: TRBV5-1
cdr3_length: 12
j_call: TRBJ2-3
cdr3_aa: CASSIQGDTQYF
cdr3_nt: TGCGCCAGCAGCATACAGGGAGATACGCAGTATTTT

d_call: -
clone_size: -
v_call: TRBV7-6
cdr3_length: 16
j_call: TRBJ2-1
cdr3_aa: CASSPRQATSNSEQFF
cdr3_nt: TGTGCCAGCAGCCCACGACAGGCCACCAGTAATAGTGAGCAGTTCTTC

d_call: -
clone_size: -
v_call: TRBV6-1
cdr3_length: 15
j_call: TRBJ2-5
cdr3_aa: CASSEGWGIQETQYF
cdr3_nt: TGTGCCAGCAGTGAAGGTTGGGGAATTCAAGAGACCCAGTACTTC

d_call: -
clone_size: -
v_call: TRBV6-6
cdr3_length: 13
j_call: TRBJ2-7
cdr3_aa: CASSATGSGEQYF
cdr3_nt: TGTGCCAGCAGTGCCACAGGGTCCGGCGAGCAGTACTTC

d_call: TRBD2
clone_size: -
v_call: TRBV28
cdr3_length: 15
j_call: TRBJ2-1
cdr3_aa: CASIKGTSGANEQFF
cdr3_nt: TGTGCCAGCATTAAAGGGACTAGCGGGGCAAATGAGCAGTTCTTC

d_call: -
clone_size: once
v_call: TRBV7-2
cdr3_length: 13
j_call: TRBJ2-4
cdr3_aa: CASSRRDLPIQYF
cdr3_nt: TGTGCCAGCAGCCGCCGGGACTTACCCATTCAGTACTTC

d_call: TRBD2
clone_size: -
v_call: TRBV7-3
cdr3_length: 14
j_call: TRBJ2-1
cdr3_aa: CASMMTSGRGEQFF
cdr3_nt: TGTGCCAGCATGATGACTAGCGGGAGGGGGGAGCAGTTCTTC

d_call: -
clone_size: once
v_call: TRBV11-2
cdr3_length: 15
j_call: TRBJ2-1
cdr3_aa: CASNPQRAGGKEQFF
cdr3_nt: TGTGCCAGCAACCCTCAGCGGGCAGGGGGTAAAGAGCAGTTCTTC

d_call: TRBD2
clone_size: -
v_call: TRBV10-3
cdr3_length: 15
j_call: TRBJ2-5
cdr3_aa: CAISESLAGVETQYF
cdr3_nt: TGTGCCATCAGTGAGTCGCTAGCGGGAGTTGAGACCCAGTACTTC

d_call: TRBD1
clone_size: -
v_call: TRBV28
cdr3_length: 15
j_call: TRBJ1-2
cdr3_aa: CASSSIGQDRYGYTF
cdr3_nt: TGTGCCAGCAGTTCGATCGGACAGGACCGCTATGGCTACACCTTC

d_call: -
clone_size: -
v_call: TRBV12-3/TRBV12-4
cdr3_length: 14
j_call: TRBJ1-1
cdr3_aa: CASSRTVGNTEAFF
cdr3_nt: TGTGCCAGCAGCCGGACAGTGGGGAACACTGAAGCTTTCTTT

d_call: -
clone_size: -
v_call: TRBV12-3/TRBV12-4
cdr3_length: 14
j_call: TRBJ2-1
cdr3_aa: CASSPKVVRNEQFF
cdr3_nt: TGTGCCAGCAGTCCCAAGGTCGTTAGGAATGAGCAGTTCTTC

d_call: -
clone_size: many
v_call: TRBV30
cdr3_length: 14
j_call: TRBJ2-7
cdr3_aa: CAWSRGRRIYEQYF
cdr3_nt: TGTGCCTGGAGCCGAGGACGGAGAATCTACGAGCAGTACTTC

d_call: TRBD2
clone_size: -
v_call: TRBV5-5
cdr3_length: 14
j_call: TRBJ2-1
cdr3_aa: CASSLTSGSGEQFF
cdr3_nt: TGTGCCAGCAGCTTGACTAGCGGGAGCGGTGAGCAGTTCTTC

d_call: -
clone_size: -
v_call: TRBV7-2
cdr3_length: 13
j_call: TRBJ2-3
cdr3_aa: CASSSWTLSEQYF
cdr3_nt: TGTGCCAGCAGCTCCTGGACTTTATCAGAGCAGTATTTT

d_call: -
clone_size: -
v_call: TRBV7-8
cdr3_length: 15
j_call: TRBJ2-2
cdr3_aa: CASSLVPLNTGELFF
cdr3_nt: TGTGCCAGCAGCTTAGTGCCCCTGAACACCGGGGAGCTGTTTTTT

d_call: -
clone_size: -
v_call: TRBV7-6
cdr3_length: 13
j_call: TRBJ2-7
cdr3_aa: CASSFLGIDEQYF
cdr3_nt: TGTGCCAGCAGCTTCTTAGGTATCGACGAGCAGTACTTC

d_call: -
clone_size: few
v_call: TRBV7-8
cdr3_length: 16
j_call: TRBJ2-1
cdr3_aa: CASSLRDPLSYNEQFF
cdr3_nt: TGTGCCAGCAGCTTAAGGGACCCTTTGTCCTACAATGAGCAGTTCTTC

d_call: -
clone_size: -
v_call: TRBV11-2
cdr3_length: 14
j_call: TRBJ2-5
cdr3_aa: CASSLDGSRDTQYF
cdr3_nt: TGTGCCAGCAGCTTAGATGGTAGCAGAGATACGCAGTACTTC

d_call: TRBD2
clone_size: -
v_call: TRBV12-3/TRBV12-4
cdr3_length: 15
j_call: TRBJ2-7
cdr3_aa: CASSTTSGSVYEQYF
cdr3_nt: TGTGCCAGCAGCACGACTAGCGGGAGTGTCTACGAGCAGTACTTC

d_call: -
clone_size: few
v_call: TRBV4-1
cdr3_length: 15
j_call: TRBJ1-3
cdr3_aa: CASSLSEASGNTIYF
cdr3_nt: TGCGCCAGCAGTCTGTCGGAGGCCTCTGGAAACACCATATATTTT

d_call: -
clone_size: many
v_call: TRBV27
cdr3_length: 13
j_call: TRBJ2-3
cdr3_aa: CASSLSRVDTQYF
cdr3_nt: TGTGCCAGCAGTTTATCGAGGGTGGATACGCAGTATTTT

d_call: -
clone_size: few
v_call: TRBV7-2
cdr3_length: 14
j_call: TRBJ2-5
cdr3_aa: CASSLGLSYNEQYF
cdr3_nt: TGTGCCAGCAGCTTAGGGCTGTCCTACAATGAGCAGTACTTC

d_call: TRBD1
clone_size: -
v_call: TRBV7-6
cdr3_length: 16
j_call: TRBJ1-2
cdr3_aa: CASSLDLGQGNYGYTF
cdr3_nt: TGTGCCAGCAGCTTAGATCTGGGACAGGGAAACTATGGCTACACCTTC

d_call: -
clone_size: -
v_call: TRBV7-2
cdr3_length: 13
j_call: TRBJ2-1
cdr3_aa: CASRKDMYNEQFF
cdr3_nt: TGTGCCAGCAGAAAGGACATGTACAATGAGCAGTTCTTC

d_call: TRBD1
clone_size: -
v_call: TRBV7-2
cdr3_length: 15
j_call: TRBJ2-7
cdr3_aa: CASSPWDSDSYEQYF
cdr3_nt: TGTGCCAGCAGCCCCTGGGACAGCGACTCCTACGAGCAGTACTTC

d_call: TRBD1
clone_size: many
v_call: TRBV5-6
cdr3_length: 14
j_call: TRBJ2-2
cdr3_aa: CASSRTGWVGELFF
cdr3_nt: TGTGCCAGCAGCCGGACAGGGTGGGTCGGGGAGCTGTTTTTT

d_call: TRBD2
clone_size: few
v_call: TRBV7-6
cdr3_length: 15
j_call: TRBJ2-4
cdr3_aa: CASSRSGRSYNEQYF
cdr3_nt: TGTGCCAGCAGCCGTAGCGGGAGGTCCTACAATGAGCAGTACTTC

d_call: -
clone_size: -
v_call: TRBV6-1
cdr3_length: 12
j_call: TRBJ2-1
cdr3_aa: CASSYGDLGPFF
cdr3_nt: TGTGCCAGCAGTTACGGGGACTTAGGGCCGTTCTTC

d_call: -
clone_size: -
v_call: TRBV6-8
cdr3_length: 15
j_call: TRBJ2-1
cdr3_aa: CASRKGRSSYNEQFF
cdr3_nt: TGTGCCAGCAGGAAGGGGAGGAGCTCCTACAATGAGCAGTTCTTC

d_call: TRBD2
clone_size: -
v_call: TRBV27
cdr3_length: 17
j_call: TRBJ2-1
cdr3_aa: CASSPLPRLAGFNEQFF
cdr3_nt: TGTGCCAGCAGTCCCCTACCCCGACTAGCGGGTTTTAATGAGCAGTTCTTC

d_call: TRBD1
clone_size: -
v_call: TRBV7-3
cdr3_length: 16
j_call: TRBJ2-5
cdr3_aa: CASSLDRGRGSETQYF
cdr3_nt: TGTGCCAGCAGCTTAGACCGGGGCAGGGGGTCAGAGACCCAGTACTTC

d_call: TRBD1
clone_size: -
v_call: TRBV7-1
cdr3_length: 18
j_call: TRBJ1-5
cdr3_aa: CASSSRTGTGTRNQPQHF
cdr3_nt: TGTGCCAGCAGCTCCAGGACCGGGACAGGGACTCGCAATCAGCCCCAGCATTTT

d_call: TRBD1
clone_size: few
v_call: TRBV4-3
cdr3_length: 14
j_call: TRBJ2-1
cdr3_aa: CASSQGTGYNEQFF
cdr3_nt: TGCGCCAGCAGCCAAGGGACAGGGTACAATGAGCAGTTCTTC

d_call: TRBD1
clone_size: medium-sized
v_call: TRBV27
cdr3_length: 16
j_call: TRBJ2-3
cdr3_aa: CASSLRRQGSTDTQYF
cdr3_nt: TGTGCCAGCAGTTTGCGGAGACAGGGTTCCACAGATACGCAGTATTTT